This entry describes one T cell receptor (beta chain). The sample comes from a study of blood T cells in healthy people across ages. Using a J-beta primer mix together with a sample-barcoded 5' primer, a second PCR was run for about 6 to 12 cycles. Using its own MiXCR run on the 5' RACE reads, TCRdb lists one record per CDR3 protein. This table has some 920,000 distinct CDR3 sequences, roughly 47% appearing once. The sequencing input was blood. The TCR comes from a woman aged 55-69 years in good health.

The CDR3 loop is CATSGQGVYEQYF. CDR3 in DNA: TGTGCCACCAGTGGCCAAGGGGTCTACGAGCAGTACTTC. The chain combines TRBV24-1 with TRBJ2-5; D might be TRBD1 (5 bases). The J call is uncertain, as TRBJ2-7 better fits the DNA end. The CDR3 runs to 13 residues. The V gene's germline CDR1 is KGHDR and CDR2 SFDVKD.